This TCR beta chain derives from a study of metastatic and nonmetastatic thyroid tumors. Study details: Across peripheral blood and tumor or nodule tissue samples taken from malignant and benign thyroid patients, the repertoires were compared with one another. Broader study findings: In both blood and tumor samples, TCR beta diversity was reported significantly higher for malignant than benign nodules.

V lost 5 bases, J lost 5 bases, and 22 bases lay in between. The CDR3 spans 17 residues. Germline values: CDR1 SGHVS, CDR2 FQNEAQ. Thyroid surgery had not been preceded by any treatment in any patient. MiXCR was used by TCRdb to re-call the PCR reads. The sample carries roughly 64,000 clones, roughly 4% recorded once. The sample holds many counts of this clone. What it binds is unknown. The J gene is TRBJ2-1, the V gene TRBV7-8; D gene uncertain. This receptor was obtained from a female donor with papillary thyroid cancer or a benign thyroid nodule (not recorded which). Some clones in this sample may be carry-over from other donors' samples. Specimen: blood. The CDR3 reads CASSRHRGSATHNEQFF. The CDR3 nucleotides are TGTGCCAGCAGCCGACACCGTGGATCCGCCACCCACAATGAGCAGTTCTTC.